Presented here are 8 T cell receptor beta chains from one specimen sequenced in a study of blood T cells in healthy people across ages. With a J-beta primer mix and a sample-barcoded 5' primer, a second PCR ran about 6 to 11 cycles. TCRdb processed the 5' RACE reads anew with MiXCR; each CDR3 protein has one entry. The data contain around 780,000 distinct CDR3 sequences, around 24% of them singletons. This sample also belongs to another study, concerning T cells of mothers and their children.

Material for sequencing was blood. These TCRs come from a boy aged 10-17 years in good health.

A few counts support this clonotype. CDR3 DNA sequence: TGTGCCATCAGTGACAGGATTCAAGAGACCCAGTACTTC. Encoded protein: CAISDRIQETQYF. The chain recombines TRBV10-3 with TRBJ2-5; D unclear. The V end was cut by 3 bases, the J end by 2 bases, with 7 bases between. This CDR3 region has 13 residues. Germline V gene sequence: CDR1 ENHRY, CDR2 SYGVKD.

Here the CDR3 reads CASSSRLRGRKETQYF. CDR3 nucleotides: TGTGCCAGCAGTTCCCGGTTGAGGGGTAGGAAGGAGACCCAGTACTTC. The rearrangement joins TRBV6-2 or TRBV6-3 to TRBJ2-7; D may match TRBD1 or TRBD2 (5 bases each). The last part of the DNA fits TRBJ2-5 better; the J call may be wrong. CDR3 length: 16 residues. Looked up from germline, CDR1 is MNHEY and CDR2 is SVGEGT.

This clonotype was detected once. The rearrangement links TRBV12-3 or TRBV12-4 to TRBJ1-3, with D perhaps matching TRBD1 (5 bases). V was pared by 2 bases and J by 2 bases, with 10 bases between. The CDR3 length is 15 residues. CDR3 in DNA: TGTGCCAGCAGTTTAATCTGGGGGACTGGAAACACCATATATTTT. Its translation is CASSLIWGTGNTIYF.

This clonotype was observed at least ten times. The genes are TRBV6-5 and TRBJ2-7, with 7 positions matching TRBD1. The CDR3 totals 13 residues. Unmatched junction bases numbered 0, after V lost 2 bases and J lost 2 bases. Germline lookup yields CDR1 MNHEY and CDR2 SVGAGI. The DNA of the CDR3 is TGTGCCAGCAGTTACGACAGGGCCTACGAGCAGTACTTC. This translates into CASSYDRAYEQYF.

The J gene is TRBJ2-3, the V gene TRBV4-1, with 14 bases aligning to TRBD2. CDR1 and CDR2 (germline): MGHRA, YSYEKL. V dropped 4 bases and J dropped 2; count of bases not matched to a gene: 5. The CDR3 length is 17 residues. CDR3 amino acids: CASSRLAGGRFTDTQYF. CDR3 in DNA: TGCGCCAGCAGCCGACTAGCGGGGGGGCGATTCACAGATACGCAGTATTTT.

V and J are TRBV20-1 and TRBJ2-5; tentatively, D is TRBD1 or TRBD2 (5 bases each). The end of the DNA fits TRBJ2-1 better, so the J call may be wrong. The germline V gene has CDR1 DFQATT and CDR2 SNEGSKA (reference sequence). This CDR3 is built from 18 residues. The CDR3 region is CSAERAGASRIGDDEQFF. For the CDR3, the DNA is TGCAGTGCTGAGAGGGCGGGCGCTAGCCGAATAGGGGATGATGAGCAGTTCTTC.

This rearrangement joins TRBV9 to TRBJ2-7; 8 nucleotides align to TRBD2. Germline V lookup: CDR1 SGDLS, CDR2 YYNGEE. The junction had 7 bases not matched to a gene; V was cut back by 0 bases and J by 2 bases. The CDR3 runs 16 residues. The CDR3 is CASSVGSAGATYEQYF. CDR3 coding DNA: TGTGCCAGCAGCGTAGGGTCAGCGGGGGCGACCTACGAGCAGTACTTC. The whole variable domain, remainder taken from reference TRBV9 and TRBJ2-7, is DSGVTQTPKHLITATGQRVTLRCSPRSGDLSVYWYQQSLDQGLQFLIQYYNGEERAKGNILERFSAQQFPDLHSELNLSSLELGDSALYFCASSVGSAGATYEQYFGPGTRLTVT.

This clonotype was counted between two and nine times. J is TRBJ2-5 and V is TRBV15; a weak D match, TRBD2 (6 bases). The J call may be faulty, since TRBJ2-7 better matches the DNA end. The CDR3 covers 16 residues. Germline V gene data show CDR1 as LNHNV and CDR2 as YYDKDF (reference sequence). This CDR3 is CATSSLRRGRTYEQYF. The CDR3 DNA sequence: TGTGCCACCAGCAGCTTAAGGCGGGGACGCACCTACGAGCAGTACTTC.